This T cell receptor (beta chain) was identified during a study of T cell clones after liver transplantation. Study-wide context: Until 12-24 months post-transplant, subjects got standard immunosuppression and no induction. Tolerance: complete withdrawal held at least one year, liver enzymes staying within twice normal. Overall study findings and caveats: These preliminary findings come from unstandardized post-transplant sampling times.

The assay was immunoSEQ multiplex PCR, and TCRdb's table has in-frame clones only and misses some. Of some 16,000 clones detected, 65% to 85% appear once; the ten largest clones hold about a third. On this clone itself: Antigen: not known.

The CDR3 is 13 amino acids. CDR1 and CDR2 (germline): GTSNPN, SVGIG (reference sequence). V lost 1 base and J 8 bases, leaving 11 bases between the germline ends. The sequencing here drew on CD8+ T cells from blood, taken 48 to 50 months after liver transplant. This chain joins TRBV30 and TRBJ1-4; unclear D gene. The receptor was derived from a human patient who received a liver transplant. Some of the T cells may derive from the graft donor. CDR3 loop: CAWSATLGEKLFF. CDR3 DNA sequence: TGTGCCTGGAGTGCCACGCTGGGGGAAAAACTGTTTTTT. The whole variable domain, filled in from reference TRBV30 and TRBJ1-4, reads SQTIHQWPATLVQPVGSPLSLECTVEGTSNPNLYWYRQAAGRGLQLLFYSVGIGQISSEVPQNLSASRPQDRQFILSSKKLLLSDSGFYLCAWSATLGEKLFFGSGTQLSVL.